These 9 T cell receptor beta chains were sequenced from one sample in a study of OX40 agonist ivuxolimab in advanced cancers. Library preparation used the immunoSEQ multiplex PCR assay. Entries here come from immuneACCESS through TCRdb and include only in-frame sequences with V and J called. Some clones fail to appear in such tables; in the studies checked, an unresolved V gene covers under half of the shortfall, and the cause of the remainder is unknown. Recorded for this sample are fewer than 90,000 clones; about 91% of them occurred a single time. Of the sample, 0.3% to 0.45% is held by the ten largest clones. The material sequenced was CD4+ or CD8+ T cells sorted from blood, taken in a trial of the OX40 agonist ivuxolimab. Receptor source: an adult with an advanced solid tumor such as melanoma, head and neck, liver or kidney cancer.

This chain links TRBV27 with TRBJ1-2; 9 positions match TRBD1. In germline, CDR1 is MNHEY, CDR2 SMNVEV (reference sequence). The CDR3 has 14 residues. Trimming cost V 6 bases and J 7 bases; bases outside gene matches: 9. CDR3 protein: CASRRTGEVSGYTF. The CDR3 coding sequence is TGTGCCAGCAGGAGGACAGGGGAAGTGAGTGGCTACACCTTC.

The chain combines TRBV10-3 with TRBJ2-3; D unclear. Germline V gives CDR1 ENHRY, CDR2 SYGVKD. This CDR3 comprises 14 residues. The V gene lost 6 bases and the J gene lost 0 bases, with 10 bases spanning the gap. This CDR3 reads CAIRPGLSTDTQYF. Here the CDR3 DNA reads TGTGCCATCAGACCGGGCCTGAGCACAGATACGCAGTATTTT.

This sequence joins TRBV7-2 and TRBJ2-7; D is ambiguous. This CDR3 has 14 amino acids. Germline CDR1 SGHTA, CDR2 FQGNSA. V was pared by 5 bases and J by 0 bases, with 11 bases between. The DNA of the CDR3 is TGTGCCAGCAGCCCGCAGACGGTCTCCTACGAGCAGTACTTC. Protein product: CASSPQTVSYEQYF. Variable domain in full (rest from reference TRBV7-2 and TRBJ2-7): GAGVSQSPSNKVTEKGKDVELRCDPISGHTALYWYRQSLGQGLEFLIYFQGNSAPDKSGLPSDRFSAERTGGSVSTLTIQRTQQEDSAVYLCASSPQTVSYEQYFGPGTRLTVT.

The J gene is TRBJ1-5, the V gene TRBV2; D unresolved. The CDR3 covers 14 residues. CDR1 is SNHLY, CDR2 FYNNEI, per germline. Trimming pared 6 bases from V and 0 bases from J, leaving 9 bases between. The CDR3 spells CASRTSYSNQPQHF. In DNA form, the CDR3 reads TGTGCCAGCAGGACAAGTTATAGCAATCAGCCCCAGCATTTT.

The chain uses TRBV18 and TRBJ1-4, with D possibly TRBD1 on 6 matching bases. Germline values: CDR1 KGHSH, CDR2 LQKENI. This CDR3 spans 12 amino acids. Trimming left V 6 bases short and J 7 bases short, with 9 bases between. For the CDR3, the DNA is TGTGCCAGCTCGACGGACAGTGAAAAACTGTTTTTT. Amino acids: CASSTDSEKLFF.

The chain links TRBV2 to TRBJ2-3; D uncertain. This CDR3 is 13 amino acids long. Germline loops: CDR1 SNHLY, CDR2 FYNNEI. Trimming cost V 4 bases and J 10 bases, with 15 bases left between them. The CDR3 is CASSGAGAASQYF. The DNA for the CDR3 is TGTGCCAGCAGTGGGGCCGGTGCGGCTTCGCAGTATTTT.

The chain uses TRBV6-1 and TRBJ2-5, with 8 bases aligning to TRBD2. This CDR3 is built from 15 residues. Trimming cost V 3 bases and J 2 bases; bases outside gene matches: 5. Germline CDR1 and CDR2: MNHNS and SASEGT. As DNA, the CDR3 is TGTGCCAGCAGTGAGAGGAGCGGGAGACAAGAGACCCAGTACTTC. This gives the protein CASSERSGRQETQYF.

The chain employs TRBV18 and TRBJ2-2, with 13 bases identical to TRBD2. Losses at the gene ends were 4 bases for V and 6 bases for J; bases not matched to a gene: 5. CDR1 and CDR2 from the germline V gene are KGHSH and LQKENI. This CDR3 comprises 16 residues. The DNA of the CDR3 is TGTGCCAGCTCACTGCGGACTAGCGGGAGCGCCGGGGAGCTGTTTTTT. Its translation is CASSLRTSGSAGELFF. Full variable domain (missing parts from reference TRBV18 and TRBJ2-2): NAGVMQNPRHLVRRRGQEARLRCSPMKGHSHVYWYRQLPEEGLKFMVYLQKENIIDESGMPKERFSAEFPKEGPSILRIQQVVRGDSAAYFCASSLRTSGSAGELFFGEGSRLTVL.

The V and J genes are TRBV19 and TRBJ1-4, with 9 bases matching TRBD1. Germline V lookup: CDR1 LNHDA, CDR2 SQIVND (reference sequence). The CDR3 runs 15 residues. V lost 5 bases and J lost 5; bases outside the gene matches: 6. The CDR3 bases are TGTGCCAGTAGTCCGGGACAGGGTACAAATGAAAAACTGTTTTTT. Residues: CASSPGQGTNEKLFF.